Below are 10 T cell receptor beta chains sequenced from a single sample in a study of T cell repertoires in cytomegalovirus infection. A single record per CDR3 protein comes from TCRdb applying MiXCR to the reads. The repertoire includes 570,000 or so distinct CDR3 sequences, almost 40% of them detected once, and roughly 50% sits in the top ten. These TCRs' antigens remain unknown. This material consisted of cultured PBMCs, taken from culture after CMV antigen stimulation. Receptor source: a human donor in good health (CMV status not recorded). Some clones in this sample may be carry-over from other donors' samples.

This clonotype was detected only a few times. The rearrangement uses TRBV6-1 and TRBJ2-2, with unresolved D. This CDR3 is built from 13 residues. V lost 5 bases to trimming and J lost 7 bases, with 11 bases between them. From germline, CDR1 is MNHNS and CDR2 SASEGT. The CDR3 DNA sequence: TGTGCCAGCAGTCCTAGTGGTAACGGGGAGCTGTTTTTT. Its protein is CASSPSGNGELFF.

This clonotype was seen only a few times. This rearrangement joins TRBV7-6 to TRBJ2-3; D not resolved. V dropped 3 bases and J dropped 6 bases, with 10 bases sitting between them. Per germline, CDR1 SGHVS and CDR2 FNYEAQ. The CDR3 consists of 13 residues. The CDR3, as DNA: TGTGCCAGCAGCTTTGCGGTCCCGGATACGCAGTATTTT. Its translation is CASSFAVPDTQYF.

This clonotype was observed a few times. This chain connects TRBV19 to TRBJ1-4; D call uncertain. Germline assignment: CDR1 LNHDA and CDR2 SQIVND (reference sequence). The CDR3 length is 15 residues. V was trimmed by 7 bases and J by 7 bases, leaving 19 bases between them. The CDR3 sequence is CASNRGAPDREKLFF. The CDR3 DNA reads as TGTGCCAGTAATCGAGGCGCACCTGACCGTGAAAAACTGTTTTTT.

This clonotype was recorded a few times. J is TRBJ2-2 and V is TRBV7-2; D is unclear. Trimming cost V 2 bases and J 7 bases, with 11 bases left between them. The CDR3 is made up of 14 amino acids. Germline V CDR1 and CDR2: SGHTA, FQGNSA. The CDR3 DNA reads TGTGCCAGCAGCTTATATCCCCGAGTCGGGGAGCTGTTTTTT. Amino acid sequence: CASSLYPRVGELFF.

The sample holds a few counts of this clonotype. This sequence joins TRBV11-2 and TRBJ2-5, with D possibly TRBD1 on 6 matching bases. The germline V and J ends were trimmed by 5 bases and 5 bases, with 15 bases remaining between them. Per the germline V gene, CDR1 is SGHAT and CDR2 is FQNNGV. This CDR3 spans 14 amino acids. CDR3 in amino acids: CASSSTDSSETQYF. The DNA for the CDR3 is TGTGCCAGCAGCAGTACGGACAGTAGCGAGACCCAGTACTTC.

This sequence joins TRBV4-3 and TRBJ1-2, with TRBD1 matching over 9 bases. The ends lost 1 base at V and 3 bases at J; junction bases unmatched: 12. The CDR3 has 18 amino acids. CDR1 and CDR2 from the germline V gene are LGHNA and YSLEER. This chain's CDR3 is CASSQVDRGWIGDYGYTF. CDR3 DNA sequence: TGCGCCAGCAGCCAAGTGGACAGGGGATGGATCGGGGACTATGGCTACACCTTC.

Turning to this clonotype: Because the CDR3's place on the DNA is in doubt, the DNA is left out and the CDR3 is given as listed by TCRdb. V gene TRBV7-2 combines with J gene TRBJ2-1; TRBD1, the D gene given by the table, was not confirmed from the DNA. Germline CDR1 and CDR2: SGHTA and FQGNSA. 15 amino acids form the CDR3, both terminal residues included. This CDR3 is CASSFGPGVYNEQFF.

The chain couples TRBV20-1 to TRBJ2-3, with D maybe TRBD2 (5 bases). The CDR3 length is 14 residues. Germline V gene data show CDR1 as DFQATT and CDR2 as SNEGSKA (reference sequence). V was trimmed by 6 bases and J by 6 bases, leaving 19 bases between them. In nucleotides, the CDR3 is TGCAGTGCCGGACTGGGAAGCCCGGGGGATACGCAGTATTTT. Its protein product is CSAGLGSPGDTQYF.

This CDR3 reads CASTGGGVSPLHF. DNA of the CDR3: TGTGCCAGCACTGGGGGCGGGGTATCACCCCTCCACTTT. This chain connects TRBV2 to TRBJ1-6; D may be TRBD1 (6 bases). The CDR3 has 13 amino acids. Trimming took off 7 bases at V and 10 bases at J, with 14 bases between the two ends. CDR1 SNHLY and CDR2 FYNNEI come from the germline V gene.

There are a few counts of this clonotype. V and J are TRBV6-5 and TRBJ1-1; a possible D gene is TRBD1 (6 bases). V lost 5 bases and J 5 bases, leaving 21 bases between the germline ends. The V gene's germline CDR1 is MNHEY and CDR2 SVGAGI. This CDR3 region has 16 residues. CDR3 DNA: TGTGCCAGCAGTGGTCTGTCCGAGACAGGTCAAACTGAAGCTTTCTTT. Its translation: CASSGLSETGQTEAFF.